The entry below gives a single T cell receptor beta chain sequence along with its context. Only a few counts were recorded for this clonotype. Its antigen is unknown. Per-nucleotide qualities are absent, and no much larger clonotype sits a single base away. The germline ends are 15 bases apart after V is trimmed by 11 bases and J by 7 bases. The CDR3 runs 12 residues from the cysteine to the phenylalanine. The only DNA kept is the CDR3, 36 bases in frame from the first base. CDR1 and CDR2 are drawn from the germline V gene (reference sequence): SEHNR, FQNEAQ. The library was generated by 5' RACE. Sequencing instrument: NextSeq 500. Unique molecular identifiers were attached to individual cDNA molecules in the TCR library protocol so that sequencing error and PCR bias could be corrected. TCR alpha and beta chains were both sequenced, and the abundances of alpha and beta sequences in each sample were closely correlated with each other. Turning to the authors' computational methods: Decombinator V4 was used to perform V gene, J gene and CDR3 annotation of TCR sequences. Expanded TCRs were defined as changing significantly between any two time points under a Poisson model with p below 0.0001. Abundances of TCRs were expressed as counts per million after normalisation to the total number of TCRs sequenced in each sample. TRAV1-2 paired with TRAJ12, TRAJ20 or TRAJ33 defined MAIT TCRs, while TRAV10 paired with TRAJ18 defined iNKT TCRs. VDJdb, accessed 1 November 2021, was searched for CMV, EBV and SARS-CoV-2 annotated TCRs, excluding TCRs annotated for multiple antigens. TCRdb handled the public reads itself, with Q25 trimming in fastp and clone calling in MiXCR, and kept productive beta chains. Entries that share a CDR3 protein sequence are merged under the most common genes and DNA. The V and J calls and clone size are TCRdb's, not the authors'. In this sample the table shows just over 95,000 distinct CDR3 sequences, about 10% of which occur a single time. Clones ranked in the top ten supply roughly 4.5% of the sample.

The sample belongs to a study of early T cells in non-severe SARS-CoV-2 infection (dated by TCRdb to the early 2020s). Looking at the study overall: Because TCR sequencing was done on bulk RNA from unsorted whole blood, the alpha and beta chains could not be paired.

Broad study findings and their caveats: Matching against VDJdb was skewed toward anti-spike CD8 responses, likely underestimated virus-specific expansions, and missed private and CD4 specificities.

Set within a cohort of healthcare workers in London, UK, this nested case-control study involved weekly PCR testing of nasopharyngeal swabs along with blood sampling. Healthcare workers were recruited between 23 and 31 March 2020, during the week of the UK lockdown, and were followed weekly for up to about 16 weeks. The chain was built from TRBV7-9 and TRBJ2-1; the D gene remains uncertain. This sequence originates from an adult who was a healthcare worker with PCR-confirmed SARS-CoV-2 infection or an uninfected control (not recorded which). Sequences were derived from whole blood, sampled at baseline. The CDR3 protein is CAGRDRANEQFF. The sequenced DNA: TGTGCCGGCCGTGATCGGGCGAATGAGCAGTTCTTC.